This is a list of T cell receptor beta chains from one sample in a study of early T cells in non-severe SARS-CoV-2 infection. TCRdb itself ran the 5' RACE reads through MiXCR, one entry per CDR3 protein. This table has about 61,000 distinct CDR3 sequences, approximately 12% appearing once. Material: whole blood, obtained at baseline. These receptors were obtained from an adult who was a healthcare worker with PCR-confirmed SARS-CoV-2 infection or an uninfected control (not recorded which). The donor label of this sample is uncertain. The CDR3 runs from the conserved cysteine through the conserved F or W. The D gene is left open where the match is weak. Clone size is given for some rows only: seen once, a few or many times, or a class if the clone is expanded.

J,V,size,D,length,CDR3,DNA
TRBJ1-2,TRBV10-3,few,NA,15,CAISFGDGGGYGYTF,TGTGCCATCAGCTTCGGCGATGGGGGCGGCTATGGCTACACCTTC
TRBJ2-3,TRBV5-5,few,NA,16,CASSPLAGFSTDTQYF,TGTGCCAGCAGCCCCCTGGCAGGGTTTAGCACAGATACGCAGTATTTT
TRBJ2-3,TRBV6-1,few,NA,13,CASSQNPLDTQYF,TGTGCCAGCAGTCAAAACCCCCTTGATACGCAGTATTTT
TRBJ2-5,TRBV9,NA,NA,14,CASSPSFGEETQYF,TGTGCCAGCAGCCCGTCCTTTGGCGAAGAGACCCAGTACTTC
TRBJ2-5,TRBV5-5,once,NA,15,CASTTYGAAQETQYF,TGTGCCAGCACCACCTACGGGGCAGCCCAAGAGACCCAGTACTTC
TRBJ1-2,TRBV3-1,NA,NA,16,CASSQVGRASNYGYTF,TGTGCCAGCAGCCAAGTCGGCAGAGCATCTAACTATGGCTACACCTTC
TRBJ1-6,TRBV20-1,NA,NA,15,CSAKPKGSYNSPLHF,TGCAGTGCAAAACCGAAGGGCTCCTATAATTCACCCCTCCACTTT
TRBJ1-1,TRBV7-2,few,NA,12,CASSPYGEPAFF,TGTGCCAGCAGTCCATACGGGGAGCCCGCTTTCTTT
TRBJ2-5,TRBV20-1,many,NA,14,CSAAHPSLQETQYF,TGCAGTGCGGCCCACCCTTCCCTCCAAGAGACCCAGTACTTC
TRBJ2-5,TRBV7-9,many,NA,15,CASSLPPGGLLAQYF,TGTGCCAGCAGCTTACCCCCCGGGGGCCTCTTGGCCCAGTACTTC
TRBJ1-2,TRBV5-8,NA,NA,13,CASSLRDPYGYTF,TGTGCCAGCAGCTTGCGGGATCCCTATGGCTACACCTTC
TRBJ2-1,TRBV9,NA,NA,15,CASSVGTSFSNEQFF,TGTGCCAGCAGCGTAGGGACGTCTTTTTCCAATGAGCAGTTCTTC
TRBJ2-1,TRBV6-1,many,TRBD2,16,CASRLGGAGSYNEQFF,TGTGCCAGCAGGCTCGGGGGGGCCGGGTCCTACAATGAGCAGTTCTTC
TRBJ2-3,TRBV20-1,many,TRBD2,15,CSARVGRGGATAQYF,TGCAGTGCTAGAGTGGGTCGCGGGGGGGCCACTGCGCAGTATTTT
TRBJ1-2,TRBV9,many,NA,13,CASSPGQNYGYTF,TGTGCCAGCAGCCCCGGACAAAACTATGGCTACACCTTC
TRBJ1-2,TRBV6-5,NA,NA,13,CASSPDWNYGYTF,TGTGCCAGCAGCCCCGACTGGAACTATGGCTACACCTTC
TRBJ2-1,TRBV30,NA,NA,14,CAGKRQGSYNEQFF,TGTGCCGGCAAGAGGCAGGGGTCCTACAATGAGCAGTTCTTC
TRBJ2-1,TRBV4-1,NA,TRBD1,16,CASSPLGQTVYNEQFF,TGCGCCAGCAGCCCCCTGGGACAGACGGTTTACAATGAGCAGTTCTTC
TRBJ2-5,TRBV3-1,NA,NA,13,CASISTTQETQYF,TGTGCCAGCATCTCGACTACCCAAGAGACCCAGTACTTC
TRBJ2-5,TRBV10-3,few,NA,16,CAISESKVRGQETQYF,TGTGCCATCAGTGAGTCGAAAGTACGGGGGCAAGAGACCCAGTACTTC
TRBJ2-2,TRBV11-2,few,TRBD2,15,CASSQRAGDTGELFF,TGTGCCAGCAGCCAGAGAGCGGGAGACACCGGGGAGCTGTTTTTT
TRBJ1-5,TRBV3-1,few,NA,14,CASSQGLASDTQHF,TGTGCCAGCAGCCAGGGACTAGCGTCCGATACGCAGCATTTT
TRBJ1-6,TRBV19,NA,NA,15,CASSIMGTSKSPLHF,TGTGCCAGTAGTATAATGGGGACCTCGAAATCACCCCTCCACTTT
TRBJ2-5,TRBV30,NA,NA,13,CAWSVVRRETQYF,TGTGCCTGGAGTGTAGTTAGGAGAGAGACCCAGTACTTC
TRBJ2-3,TRBV7-9,many,NA,16,CASSLETQLSTDTQYF,TGTGCCAGCAGCTTAGAGACGCAGTTATCCACAGATACGCAGTATTTT
TRBJ2-3,TRBV6-5,few,NA,15,CASSFRPSSGDTQYF,TGTGCCAGCAGTTTTCGGCCTAGCTCAGGGGATACGCAGTATTTT
TRBJ1-2,TRBV7-8,few,TRBD1,15,CASSSGTGGAYGYTF,TGTGCCAGCAGCTCCGGGACAGGGGGAGCCTATGGCTACACCTTC
TRBJ1-1,TRBV18,many,NA,13,CASSPRTTDEAFF,TGTGCCAGCTCACCGAGGACTACGGATGAAGCTTTCTTT
TRBJ2-3,TRBV5-1,few,TRBD2,17,CASSADILAGATDTQYF,TGCGCCAGCAGCGCCGATATCCTAGCGGGGGCTACAGATACGCAGTATTTT
TRBJ2-1,TRBV5-4,NA,NA,16,CASSLRRGLPYNEQFF,TGTGCCAGCAGCTTGCGACGAGGGTTACCCTACAATGAGCAGTTCTTC
TRBJ2-4,TRBV7-4,NA,NA,15,CASSFSPVGGNIQYF,TGTGCCAGCAGCTTTTCTCCCGTGGGGGGAAACATTCAGTACTTC
TRBJ2-1,TRBV3-1,few,NA,12,CASSRPGNEQFF,TGTGCCAGCAGCCGCCCTGGCAATGAGCAGTTCTTC
TRBJ1-1,TRBV7-8,NA,TRBD1,15,CASSPSGTANTEAFF,TGTGCCAGCAGCCCGAGCGGGACAGCGAACACTGAAGCTTTCTTT
TRBJ1-1,TRBV24-1,NA,NA,13,CATRGGVNTEAFF,TGTGCCACCAGGGGGGGGGTGAACACTGAAGCTTTCTTT
TRBJ2-1,TRBV4-1,few,NA,17,CASSQDKAGRDYNEQFF,TGCGCCAGCAGCCAAGATAAGGCGGGACGAGACTACAATGAGCAGTTCTTC
TRBJ2-1,TRBV7-3,many,TRBD2,17,CASSLIRSSGGMNEQFF,TGTGCCAGCAGCTTAATTAGGTCTAGCGGGGGGATGAATGAGCAGTTCTTC
TRBJ1-2,TRBV19,few,NA,11,CASNGNYGYTF,TGTGCCAGTAATGGGAACTATGGCTACACCTTC